The rows below give T cell receptor beta chains drawn from one sample of a study of shared clonotypes between healthy human individuals. Using immunoSEQ multiplex PCR, the repertoire was profiled, and TCRdb retains in-frame clones only, with some absent. The sample holds about 1 million clones, more than 60% seen once. The source material was memory CD4+ T cells sorted from blood. Receptors were obtained from a man younger than 35 in good health. CDR3s include the opening cysteine and the closing phenylalanine or tryptophan. D genes are given only for firm matches. Size is stated for part of the rows, as once, few or many counts, or as a class when the clone is expanded.

clone_size d_call j_call v_call cdr3_nt cdr3_aa
. TRBD1 TRBJ1-5 TRBV10-3 TGTGCCATCAGTAATACAGGGGACGGCAATCAGCCCCAGCATTTT CAISNTGDGNQPQHF
. . TRBJ1-5 TRBV4-1 TGCGCCAGCAGCCAAGGTAAAGGGGGAGGCAATCAGCCCCAGCATTTT CASSQGKGGGNQPQHF
. . TRBJ1-6 TRBV19 TGTGCCAGTAGTTTGGACAGTTCCGTTAGCTATAATTCGCCCCTCCACTTT CASSLDSSVSYNSPLHF
. . TRBJ1-1 TRBV7-9 TGTGCCAGCAGCTTAGCCGGAGGGACGAACACTGAAGCTTTCTTT CASSLAGGTNTEAFF
. TRBD1 TRBJ1-2 TRBV15 TGTGCCACCAGCAGAGGCGGACAGGGGGCTTTTGGGGATGGCTACACCTTC CATSRGGQGAFGDGYTF
few . TRBJ2-1 TRBV5-1 TGCGCCAGCAGCTCGGACGGGATGCGTGAGCAGTTCTTC CASSSDGMREQFF
. TRBD1 TRBJ1-3 TRBV5-1 TGCGCCAGCAGCCCCCAACCGGGACAGGGGACAAACACCATATATTTT CASSPQPGQGTNTIYF
. TRBD1 TRBJ1-2 TRBV28 TGTGCCAGCGCCTCGGCAGGGGGTCCCTATGGCTACACCTTC CASASAGGPYGYTF
. TRBD1 TRBJ2-3 TRBV7-9 TGTGCCAGCAGCCGGACAGGAAGCACAGATACGCAGTATTTT CASSRTGSTDTQYF
. TRBD1 TRBJ2-3 TRBV6-5 TGTGCCAGCACCCGGACAGGGGGCACAGATACGCAGTATTTT CASTRTGGTDTQYF
. TRBD2 TRBJ2-7 TRBV11-3 TGTGCCAGCAGCCCCGGGGGGGGTTCCTACGAGCAGTACTTC CASSPGGGSYEQYF
. TRBD1 TRBJ1-1 TRBV19 TGTGCCAGTAGTTCCGACAGGGCAGCCACTGAAGCTTTCTTT CASSSDRAATEAFF
few . TRBJ1-2 TRBV7-9 TGTGCCAGCAGCTCTCTGGGTGGGGGCTACACCTTC CASSSLGGGYTF
. . TRBJ1-2 TRBV14 TGTGCCAGCAGTTGGGCAGGGGCTAACTATGGCTACACCTTC CASSWAGANYGYTF
. . TRBJ1-2 TRBV14 TGTGCCAGCAGCCAAGATCGGAGATTAAAGCATGGCTACACCTTC CASSQDRRLKHGYTF
. . TRBJ1-4 TRBV5-8 TGTGCCAGCAGTCCCGAAGTTGAAAAACTGTTTTTT CASSPEVEKLFF
. . TRBJ1-2 TRBV2 TGTGCCAGCAGCCCCGGATTCCGGGCGGGTGGCTACACCTTC CASSPGFRAGGYTF
. TRBD2 TRBJ2-5 TRBV19 TGTGCCAGTAGCCCTCGGGGGGAAGATTGGGAGACCCAGTACTTC CASSPRGEDWETQYF
. . TRBJ2-7 TRBV7-2 TGTGCCAGCAGCTTAGTAGGTTCAAGCTCCTACGAGCAGTACTTC CASSLVGSSSYEQYF
. . TRBJ1-1 TRBV2 TGTGCCAGCAGGGACCAAAGGTACAGCCCGCCCGAAGCTTTCTTT CASRDQRYSPPEAFF
. . TRBJ1-2 TRBV7-2 TGTGCCAGCAGCTTAGATCCGGCCTATGGCTACACCTTC CASSLDPAYGYTF
few . TRBJ1-6 TRBV28 TGTGCCAGCAGGCAGAAGACCAATTCACCCCTCCACTTT CASRQKTNSPLHF
. . TRBJ2-3 TRBV6-5 TGTGCCAGCAGATATCGGACGGCCGACACAGATACGCAGTATTTT CASRYRTADTDTQYF
. TRBD1 TRBJ1-1 TRBV13 TGTGCCAGCAGCGTGAACAGGGGCACTGAAGCTTTCTTT CASSVNRGTEAFF
. . TRBJ1-5 TRBV27 TGTGCCAGCAGCTCTACGTGGGGGGGGGTAAGGGGCAATCAGCCCCAGCATTTT CASSSTWGGVRGNQPQHF
. TRBD2 TRBJ2-7 TRBV7-2 TGTGCCAGCAGCCCCGGACTAGCGGGAGGGCTTAAGGGCGAGCAGTACTTC CASSPGLAGGLKGEQYF
many TRBD1 TRBJ1-4 TRBV27 TGTGCCAGCAGTTTCCCACAGGGGTGGTGTGAAAAACTGTTTTTT CASSFPQGWCEKLFF
. . TRBJ2-5 TRBV5-1 TGCGCCAGCAGCAGCGGGACAAAGGTAGAGACCCAGTACTTC CASSSGTKVETQYF
. . TRBJ2-3 TRBV11-2 TGTGCCAGCAGCTTAGAATGGGACAACACAGATACGCAGTATTTT CASSLEWDNTDTQYF